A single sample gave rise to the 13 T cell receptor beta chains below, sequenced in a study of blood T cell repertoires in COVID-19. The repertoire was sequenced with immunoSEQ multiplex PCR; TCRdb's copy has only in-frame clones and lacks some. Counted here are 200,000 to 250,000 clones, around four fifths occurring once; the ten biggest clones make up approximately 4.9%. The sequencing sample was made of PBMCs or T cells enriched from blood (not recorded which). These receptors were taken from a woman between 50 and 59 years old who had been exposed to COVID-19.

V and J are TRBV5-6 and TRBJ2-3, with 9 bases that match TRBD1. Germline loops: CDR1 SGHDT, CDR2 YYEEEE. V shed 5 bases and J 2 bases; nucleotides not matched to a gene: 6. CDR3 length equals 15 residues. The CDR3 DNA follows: TGTGCCAGCAGTTCCGGGACAGGGATCACAGATACGCAGTATTTT. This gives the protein CASSSGTGITDTQYF.

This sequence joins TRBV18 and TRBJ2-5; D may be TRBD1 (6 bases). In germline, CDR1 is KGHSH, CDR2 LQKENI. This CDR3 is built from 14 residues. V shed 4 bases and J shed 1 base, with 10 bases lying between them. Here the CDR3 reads CASSLRDTQETQYF. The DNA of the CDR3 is TGTGCCAGCTCACTTCGGGACACCCAAGAGACCCAGTACTTC.

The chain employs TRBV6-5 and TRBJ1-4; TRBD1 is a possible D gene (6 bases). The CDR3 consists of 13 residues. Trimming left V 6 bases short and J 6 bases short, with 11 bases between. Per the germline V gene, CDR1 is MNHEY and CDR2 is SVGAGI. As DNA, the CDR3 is TGTGCCAGCAGCGGGACACCAGATGAAAAACTGTTTTTT. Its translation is CASSGTPDEKLFF.

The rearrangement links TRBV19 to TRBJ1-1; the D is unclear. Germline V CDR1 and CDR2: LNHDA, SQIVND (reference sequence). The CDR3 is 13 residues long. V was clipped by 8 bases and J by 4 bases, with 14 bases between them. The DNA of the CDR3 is TGTGCCAGTTTGTATCTCGGGAGCACTGAAGCTTTCTTT. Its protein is CASLYLGSTEAFF.

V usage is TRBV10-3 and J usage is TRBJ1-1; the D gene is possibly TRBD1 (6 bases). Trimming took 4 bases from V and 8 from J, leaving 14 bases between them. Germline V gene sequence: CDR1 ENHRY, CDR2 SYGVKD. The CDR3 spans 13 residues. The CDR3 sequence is CAISGSHQGEAFF. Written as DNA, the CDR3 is TGTGCCATCAGTGGCTCCCATCAGGGGGAAGCTTTCTTT.

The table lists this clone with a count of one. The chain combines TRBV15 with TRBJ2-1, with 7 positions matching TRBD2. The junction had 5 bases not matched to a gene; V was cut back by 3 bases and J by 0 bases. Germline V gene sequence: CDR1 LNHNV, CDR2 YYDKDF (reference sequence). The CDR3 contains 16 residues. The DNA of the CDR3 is TGTGCCACCAGCAGTCCCCCGGGGGGCTCCTACAATGAGCAGTTCTTC. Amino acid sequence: CATSSPPGGSYNEQFF.

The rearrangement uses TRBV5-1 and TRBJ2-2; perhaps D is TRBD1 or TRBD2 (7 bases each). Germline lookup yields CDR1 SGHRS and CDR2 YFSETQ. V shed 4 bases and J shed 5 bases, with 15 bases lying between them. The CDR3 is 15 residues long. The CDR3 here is CASSLGGGRTGELFF. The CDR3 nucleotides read TGCGCCAGCAGCCTGGGAGGGGGCCGGACCGGGGAGCTGTTTTTT.

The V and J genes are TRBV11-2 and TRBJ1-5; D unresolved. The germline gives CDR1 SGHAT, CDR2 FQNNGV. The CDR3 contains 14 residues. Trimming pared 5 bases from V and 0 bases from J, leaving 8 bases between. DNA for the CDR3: TGTGCCAGCAGCGAGAATTATAGCAATCAGCCCCAGCATTTT. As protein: CASSENYSNQPQHF.

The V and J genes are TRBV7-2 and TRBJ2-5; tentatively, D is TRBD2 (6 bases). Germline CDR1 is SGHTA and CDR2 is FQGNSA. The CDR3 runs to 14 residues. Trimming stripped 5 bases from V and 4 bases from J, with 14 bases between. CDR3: CASSLFGGRETQYF. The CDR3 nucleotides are TGTGCCAGCAGCCTCTTCGGAGGGCGAGAGACCCAGTACTTC.

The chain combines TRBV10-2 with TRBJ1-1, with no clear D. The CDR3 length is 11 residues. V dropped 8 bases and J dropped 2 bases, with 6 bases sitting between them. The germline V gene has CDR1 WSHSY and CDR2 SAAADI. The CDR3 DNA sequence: TGCGCCAGCGGGAGAAACACTGAAGCTTTCTTT. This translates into CASGRNTEAFF.

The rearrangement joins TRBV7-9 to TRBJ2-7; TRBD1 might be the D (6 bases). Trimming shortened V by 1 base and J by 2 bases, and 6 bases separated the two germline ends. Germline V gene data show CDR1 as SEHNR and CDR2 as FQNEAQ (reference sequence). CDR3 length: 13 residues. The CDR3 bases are TGTGCCAGCAGCTTAGAGGGGGCCTACGAGCAGTACTTC. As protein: CASSLEGAYEQYF.

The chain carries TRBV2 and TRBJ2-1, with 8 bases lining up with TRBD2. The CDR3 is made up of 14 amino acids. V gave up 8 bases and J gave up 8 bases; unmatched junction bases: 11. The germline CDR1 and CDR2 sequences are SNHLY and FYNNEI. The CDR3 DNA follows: TGTGCCAGCGCGTGGGGGCGGGGGGTTTATGAGCAGTTCTTC. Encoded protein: CASAWGRGVYEQFF.

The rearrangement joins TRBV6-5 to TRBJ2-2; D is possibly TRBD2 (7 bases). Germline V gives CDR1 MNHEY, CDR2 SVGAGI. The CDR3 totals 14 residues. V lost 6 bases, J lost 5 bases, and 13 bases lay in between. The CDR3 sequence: CASRPGGRTGELFF. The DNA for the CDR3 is TGTGCCAGCAGGCCCGGGGGGCGGACCGGGGAGCTGTTTTTT.